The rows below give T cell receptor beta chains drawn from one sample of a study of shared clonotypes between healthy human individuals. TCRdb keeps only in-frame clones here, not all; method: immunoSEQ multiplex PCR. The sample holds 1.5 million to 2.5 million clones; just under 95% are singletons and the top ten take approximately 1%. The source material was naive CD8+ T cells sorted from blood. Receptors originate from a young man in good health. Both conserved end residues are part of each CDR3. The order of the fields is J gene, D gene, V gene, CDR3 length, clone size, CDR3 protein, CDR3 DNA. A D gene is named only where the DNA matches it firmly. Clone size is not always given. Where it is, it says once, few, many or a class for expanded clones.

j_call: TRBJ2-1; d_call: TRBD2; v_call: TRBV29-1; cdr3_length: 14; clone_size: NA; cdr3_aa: CSVAGLAGANEQFF; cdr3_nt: TGCAGCGTTGCCGGACTAGCGGGGGCCAATGAGCAGTTCTTC
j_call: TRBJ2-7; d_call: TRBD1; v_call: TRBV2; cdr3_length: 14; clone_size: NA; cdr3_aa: CASSGTGSSYEQYF; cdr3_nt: TGTGCCAGCAGTGGGACAGGGAGCTCCTACGAGCAGTACTTC
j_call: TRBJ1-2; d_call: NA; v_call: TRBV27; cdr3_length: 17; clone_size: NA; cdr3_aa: CASSPREILGVGYGYTF; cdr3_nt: TGTGCCAGCAGCCCTAGGGAGATATTAGGGGTAGGCTATGGCTACACCTTC
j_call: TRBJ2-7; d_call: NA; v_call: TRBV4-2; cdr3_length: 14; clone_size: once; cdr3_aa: CASSQDLGSYEQYF; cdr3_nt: TGTGCCAGCAGCCAAGATCTGGGTTCCTACGAGCAGTACTTC
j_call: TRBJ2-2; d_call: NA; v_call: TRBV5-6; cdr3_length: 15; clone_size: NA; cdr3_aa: CASSLGRQYTGELFF; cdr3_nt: TGTGCCAGCAGCTTGGGAAGACAGTACACCGGGGAGCTGTTTTTT
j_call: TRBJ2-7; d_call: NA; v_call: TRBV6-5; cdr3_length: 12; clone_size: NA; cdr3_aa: CASRAGIYEQYF; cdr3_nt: TGTGCCAGCAGGGCCGGGATCTACGAGCAGTACTTC
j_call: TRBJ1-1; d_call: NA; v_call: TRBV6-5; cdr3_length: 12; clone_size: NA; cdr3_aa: CASTTTGGKAFF; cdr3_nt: TGTGCCAGCACCACTACGGGGGGAAAAGCTTTCTTT
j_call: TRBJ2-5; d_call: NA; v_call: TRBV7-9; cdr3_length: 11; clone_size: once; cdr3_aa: CASSLLPSQYF; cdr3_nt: TGTGCCAGCAGCTTACTACCTTCCCAGTACTTC
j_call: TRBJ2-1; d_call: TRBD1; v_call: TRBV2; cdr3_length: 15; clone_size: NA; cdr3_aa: CASSEVRQGNNEQFF; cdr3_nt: TGTGCCAGCAGTGAAGTGAGACAGGGGAACAATGAGCAGTTCTTC
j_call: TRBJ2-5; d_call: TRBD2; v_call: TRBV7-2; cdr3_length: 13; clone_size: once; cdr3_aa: CASSSGLQETQYF; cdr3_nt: TGTGCCAGCAGCTCGGGACTACAAGAGACCCAGTACTTC
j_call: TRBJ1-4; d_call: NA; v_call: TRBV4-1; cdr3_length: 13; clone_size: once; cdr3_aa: CASSQGGGEKLFF; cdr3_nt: TGCGCCAGCAGCCAAGGCGGGGGTGAAAAACTGTTTTTT
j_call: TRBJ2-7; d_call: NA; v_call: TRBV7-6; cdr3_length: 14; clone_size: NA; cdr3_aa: CASSEAGSSYEQYF; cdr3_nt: TGTGCCAGCAGCGAGGCGGGAAGCTCCTACGAGCAGTACTTC
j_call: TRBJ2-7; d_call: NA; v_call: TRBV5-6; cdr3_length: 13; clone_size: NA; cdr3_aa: CASSGGPFFQQYF; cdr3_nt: TGTGCCAGCAGCGGGGGGCCTTTTTTTCAGCAGTACTTC
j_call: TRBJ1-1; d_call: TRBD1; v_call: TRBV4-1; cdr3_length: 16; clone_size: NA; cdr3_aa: CASSQEETGWDTEAFF; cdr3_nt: TGCGCCAGCAGCCAAGAGGAGACAGGGTGGGACACTGAAGCTTTCTTT
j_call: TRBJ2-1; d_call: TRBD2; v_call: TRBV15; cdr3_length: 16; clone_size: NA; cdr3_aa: CATSRELAAIEDEQFF; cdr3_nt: TGTGCCACCAGCAGAGAGCTAGCGGCAATTGAGGATGAGCAGTTCTTC
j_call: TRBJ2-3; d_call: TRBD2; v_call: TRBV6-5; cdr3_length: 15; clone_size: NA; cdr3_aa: CASSYGAGDTDTQYF; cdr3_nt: TGTGCCAGCAGTTACGGGGCGGGAGATACAGATACGCAGTATTTT
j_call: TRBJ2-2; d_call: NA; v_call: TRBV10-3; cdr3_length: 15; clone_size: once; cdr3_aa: CAISESVLNTGELFF; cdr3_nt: TGTGCCATCAGTGAGTCGGTCCTGAACACCGGGGAGCTGTTTTTT
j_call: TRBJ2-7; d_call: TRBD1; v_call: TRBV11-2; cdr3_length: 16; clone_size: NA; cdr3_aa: CASSLEYRGSSYEQYF; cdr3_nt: TGTGCCAGCAGCTTAGAGTACAGGGGGAGCTCCTACGAGCAGTACTTC
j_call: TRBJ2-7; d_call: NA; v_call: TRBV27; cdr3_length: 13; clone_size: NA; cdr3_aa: CASSHPGAYEQYF; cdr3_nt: TGTGCCAGCAGCCATCCGGGAGCCTACGAGCAGTACTTC
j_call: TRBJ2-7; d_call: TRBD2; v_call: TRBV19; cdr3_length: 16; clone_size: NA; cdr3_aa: CASTPSGTSGSHEQYF; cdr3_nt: TGTGCCAGTACACCCTCGGGGACTAGCGGGAGTCACGAGCAGTACTTC
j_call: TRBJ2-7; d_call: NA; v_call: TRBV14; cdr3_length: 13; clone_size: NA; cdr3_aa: CASNRDTDYEQYF; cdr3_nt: TGTGCCAGCAACCGGGACACCGACTACGAGCAGTACTTC
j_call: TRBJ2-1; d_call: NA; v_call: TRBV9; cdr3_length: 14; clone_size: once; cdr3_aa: CASSVEDGYNEQFF; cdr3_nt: TGTGCCAGCAGCGTAGAGGATGGTTACAATGAGCAGTTCTTC
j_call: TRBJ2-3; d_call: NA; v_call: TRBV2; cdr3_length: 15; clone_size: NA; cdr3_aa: CASSKYRATGDTQYF; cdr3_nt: TGTGCCAGCAGCAAGTACCGGGCGACAGGAGATACGCAGTATTTT
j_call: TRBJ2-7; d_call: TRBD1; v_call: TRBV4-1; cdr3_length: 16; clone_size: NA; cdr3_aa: CASSRDPGQGSYEQYF; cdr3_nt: TGCGCCAGCAGCCGAGACCCGGGACAGGGCTCCTACGAGCAGTACTTC
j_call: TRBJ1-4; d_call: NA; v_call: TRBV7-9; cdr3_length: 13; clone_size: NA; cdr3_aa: CASSLSLNEKLFF; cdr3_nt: TGTGCCAGCAGCTTAAGCCTTAATGAAAAACTGTTTTTT